Below are 27 T cell receptor beta chains sequenced from a single sample in a study of CD8+CD57+ T cells in acquired aplastic anemia. The use of genomic DNA as template underpinned the TCR beta VDJ and CDR3 profiling. TCRdb fed the reads into MiXCR, producing one record per CDR3 protein. The table lists 60,000 to 75,000 distinct CDR3 sequences, about 50% of them singletons. The source material was sorted CD4+, CD8+, or CD8+CD57+ T cells (not recorded which) from PBMCs. These receptors came from a human donor in good health, serving as a control.

This clonotype was observed at least ten times. This chain joins TRBV19 and TRBJ2-2, with no clear D. Trimming shortened V by 4 bases and J by 0 bases, and 12 bases separated the two germline ends. CDR3 size: 16 residues. Germline V lookup: CDR1 LNHDA, CDR2 SQIVND (reference sequence). The CDR3 DNA is TGTGCCAGTAGTAAATCACGGACCACGAACACCGGGGAGCTGTTTTTT. Translated: CASSKSRTTNTGELFF.

This clonotype was observed a few times. This sequence joins TRBV15 and TRBJ2-5, with a weak D call TRBD2 (5 bases). The V and J ends lost 6 bases and 5 bases respectively, with 10 bases between them. The germline V gene has CDR1 LNHNV and CDR2 YYDKDF (reference sequence). This CDR3 is built from 12 residues. CDR3 nucleotides: TGTGCCACCAGAGAGGGTGGGGAGACCCAGTACTTC. It yields the protein CATREGGETQYF.

The chain uses TRBV7-2 and TRBJ2-1, with D possibly being TRBD1 (6 bases). The CDR3 contains 13 residues. Germline lookup yields CDR1 SGHTA and CDR2 FQGNSA. V was shortened by 4 bases and J by 10 bases, with 14 bases between the two germline ends. Written as DNA, the CDR3 is TGTGCCAGCAGCTACAGGGACGGTTGGGAGCAGTTCTTC. Translated: CASSYRDGWEQFF.

The V gene is TRBV29-1, the J gene TRBJ1-1; no clear D gene. From germline, CDR1 is SQVTM and CDR2 ANQGSEA. V was clipped by 7 bases and J by 1 base, with 10 bases between them. The CDR3 is 12 residues long. CDR3 amino acids: CSEKTSNTEAFF. The CDR3, as DNA: TGCAGCGAAAAAACATCGAACACTGAAGCTTTCTTT.

This chain uses TRBV10-3 with TRBJ1-1; 9 bases fit TRBD1. CDR1 and CDR2 (germline): ENHRY, SYGVKD. V dropped 6 bases and J dropped 4; count of bases not matched to a gene: 6. The CDR3 covers 14 residues. CDR3 sequence (DNA): TGTGCCATCAGCTCGGGACAGGGCGGCACTGAAGCTTTCTTT. Its translation: CAISSGQGGTEAFF.

The CDR3 nucleotides are TGTGCCAGCAGTGTGTTAACCAAGCAGTACGTC. It codes for CASSVLTKQYV. This sequence joins TRBV2 and TRBJ2-7; D gene uncertain. Germline V gene sequence: CDR1 SNHLY, CDR2 FYNNEI. V lost 4 bases to trimming and J lost 8 bases, with 9 bases between them. The CDR3 has 11 residues.

The rearrangement joins TRBV10-2 to TRBJ1-2, with 11 positions matching TRBD1. Germline loops: CDR1 WSHSY, CDR2 SAAADI. The length of the CDR3 is 14 residues. With 7 bases clipped from V and 5 bases from J, the junction kept 6 bases outside the gene matches. The CDR3 nucleotides are TGCGCCAGCACACGGACAGGGGGCGCATATGGCTACACCTTC. As protein: CASTRTGGAYGYTF.

As for this clonotype: A read error is possible here, since a much larger clone lies one base away. The chain uses TRBV10-3 and TRBJ1-3; 9 bases line up with TRBD1. The CDR3 contains 15 residues. Germline values: CDR1 ENHRY, CDR2 SYGVKD. The CDR3 spells CANSQGASSGNTIHF. DNA of the CDR3: TGTGCCAACTCACAGGGGGCGAGCTCTGGAAACACCATACATTTT.

This clonotype was detected ten times or more. This may stem from a read error, because a much larger clone lies one nucleotide away. This likely comes from a read error, as the CDR3 has no conserved phenylalanine or tryptophan at its end. The chain links TRBV15 to TRBJ1-6; D remains unclear. Germline CDR1 and CDR2: LNHNV and YYDKDF (reference sequence). V lost 0 bases and J lost 5, with 5 bases in between. CDR3 size: 14 residues. CDR3 residues: CATSRDLNNSPLHS. The CDR3 DNA follows: TGTGCCACCAGCAGAGATCTCAATAATTCACCCCTCCACTCT.

This clonotype was observed a few times. This chain joins TRBV19 and TRBJ2-2, with unresolved D. V lost 6 bases and J lost 0, with 5 bases in between. Germline loops: CDR1 LNHDA, CDR2 SQIVND (reference sequence). CDR3 length: 13 amino acids. Written as DNA, the CDR3 is TGTGCCAGTAGCTGTGCGAACACCGGGGAGCTGTTTTTT. Translation: CASSCANTGELFF.

This clonotype has a handful of counts. This chain connects TRBV29-1 to TRBJ1-2; D remains unclear. Germline CDR1 reads SQVTM; CDR2 reads ANQGSEA. The CDR3 is 13 amino acids. The V and J ends lost 3 bases and 3 bases respectively, with 11 bases between them. CDR3 nucleotide sequence: TGCAGCGTTGAGGGTTCCGGTGACTATGGCTACACCTTC. Its protein is CSVEGSGDYGYTF.

On this clonotype: A junction boundary mismatches the germline segment, possibly from a read error. The rearrangement joins TRBV19 to TRBJ1-5, with D unclear. The germline V gene encodes CDR1 LNHDA and CDR2 SQIVND (reference sequence). This CDR3 has 14 residues. DNA of the CDR3: TGTGCCAGTAGCATTCAAAACGGCAATCAGCCCCTGTATTTT. It codes for CASSIQNGNQPLYF. The full variable domain, its missing parts supplied by reference TRBV19 and TRBJ1-5, is DGGITQSPKYLFRKEGQNVTLSCEQNLNHDAMYWYRQDPGQGLRLIYYSQIVNDFQKGDIAEGYSVSREKKESFPLTVTSAQKNPTAFYLCASSIQNGNQPLYFGDGTRLSIL.

J is TRBJ1-5 and V is TRBV19, with TRBD1 matching 9 bases. Germline V gene sequence: CDR1 LNHDA, CDR2 SQIVND (reference sequence). This CDR3 has 15 residues. J lost 1 base, V lost 7 bases, and 5 bases had no gene match. In nucleotides, the CDR3 is TGTGCCAGTAATACAGGACAGGGGAGCAATCAGCCCCAGCATTTT. Amino acid sequence: CASNTGQGSNQPQHF.

The chain links TRBV29-1 to TRBJ2-2, with 7 bases that match TRBD1. Germline CDR1 SQVTM, CDR2 ANQGSEA. V shed 4 bases, J shed 2 bases, and the junction held 10 bases outside the gene matches. This CDR3 has 16 residues. The CDR3 DNA follows: TGCAGCGTTGTGGTCGCTGACAGGGCTAACACCGGGGAGCTGTTTTTT. It specifies CSVVVADRANTGELFF.

Many counts were recorded for this clonotype. J is TRBJ2-7 and V is TRBV5-4; TRBD1 matches 7 bases. The V gene's germline CDR1 is SGHNT and CDR2 YYREEE (reference sequence). The J segment lost 1 base and the V segment lost 4 bases, leaving 5 bases of the junction unmatched. The CDR3 covers 14 residues. The CDR3 sequence: CASSMTGNSYEQYF. The CDR3, as DNA: TGTGCCAGCAGCATGACAGGGAATTCCTACGAGCAGTACTTC.

The chain employs TRBV29-1 and TRBJ1-2; D is unresolved. V was clipped by 8 bases and J by 5 bases, with 18 bases between them. Per the germline V gene, CDR1 is SQVTM and CDR2 is ANQGSEA. The CDR3 has 13 residues. CDR3 DNA sequence: TGCAGCACAAGCGCCCCGCTGGGTTATGGCTACACCTTC. This sequence encodes CSTSAPLGYGYTF.

The gene calls are TRBV7-9 and TRBJ1-1; 7 bases line up with TRBD1. CDR3 size: 12 residues. The trim removed 5 bases at V and 4 bases at J, leaving 1 base unmatched. In germline, CDR1 is SEHNR, CDR2 FQNEAQ (reference sequence). This CDR3 is CASSQGGTEAFF. The CDR3 coding sequence is TGTGCCAGCAGCCAGGGGGGCACTGAAGCTTTCTTT.

The chain is built from TRBV7-9 and TRBJ1-4, with unresolved D. Trimming removed 2 bases from V and 5 bases from J, with 6 bases in between. This CDR3 contains 13 residues. Per germline, CDR1 SEHNR and CDR2 FQNEAQ (reference sequence). CDR3: CASSLQVNEKLFF. The CDR3 coding sequence is TGTGCCAGCAGCTTACAGGTGAATGAAAAACTGTTTTTT.

This clonotype has a count of ten or more. J is TRBJ2-5 and V is TRBV2, with TRBD1 as a possible D gene (6 bases). Deletions cut 5 bases from V and 2 bases from J, with 24 bases between. Germline V gives CDR1 SNHLY, CDR2 FYNNEI. There are 18 residues in the CDR3. CDR3 nucleotides: TGTGCCAGCAGTCCTAATACACTAAAACAGGGTGGGCAAGAGACCCAGTACTTC. Translating it yields CASSPNTLKQGGQETQYF. The variable domain in full, with the rest retrieved from reference TRBV2 and TRBJ2-5, is EPEVTQTPSHQVTQMGQEVILRCVPISNHLYFYWYRQILGQKVEFLVSFYNNEISEKSEIFDDQFSVERPDGSNFTLKIRSTKLEDSAMYFCASSPNTLKQGGQETQYFGPGTRLLVL.

This clonotype occurred many times. The genes are TRBV28 and TRBJ1-2; 7 nucleotides line up with TRBD1. The germline gives CDR1 MDHEN, CDR2 SYDVKM. CDR3 size: 14 residues. V lost 5 bases to trimming and J lost 4 bases; unmatched junction nucleotides: 7. The CDR3 sequence is CASSAGQVFYGYTF. For the CDR3, the DNA is TGTGCCAGCAGTGCCGGACAGGTATTCTATGGCTACACCTTC.

This clonotype was picked up many times. This rearrangement joins TRBV5-1 to TRBJ1-1; 9 bases map to TRBD1. This CDR3 has 16 residues. Trimming cost V 4 bases and J 0 bases; bases outside gene matches: 7. Germline V lookup: CDR1 SGHRS, CDR2 YFSETQ. The DNA for the CDR3 is TGCGCCAGCAGCGGAGGACAGGGGCCGGTGAACACTGAAGCTTTCTTT. It codes for CASSGGQGPVNTEAFF.

This clonotype has just a few counts. The V gene is TRBV29-1, the J gene TRBJ2-3; TRBD2 agrees at 16 bases. CDR3 length equals 17 residues. V lost 7 bases to trimming and J lost 2 bases; unmatched junction nucleotides: 9. Germline CDR1 SQVTM, CDR2 ANQGSEA. The CDR3 DNA sequence: TGCAGCGCCAAGGGGGGGACTAGCGGGAGGGCCACAGATACGCAGTATTTT. Residues: CSAKGGTSGRATDTQYF.

The chain combines TRBV9 with TRBJ1-3, with D perhaps matching TRBD1 (5 bases). This CDR3 is 15 amino acids long. V was trimmed by 2 bases and J by 3 bases, leaving 12 bases between them. The germline V gene has CDR1 SGDLS and CDR2 YYNGEE. The CDR3 loop is CASSVRGDVGNTIYF. CDR3 bases: TGTGCCAGCAGCGTTAGAGGGGATGTTGGAAACACCATATATTTT.

The chain employs TRBV20-1 and TRBJ1-3, with a tentative D call TRBD1 (5 bases). The germline gives CDR1 DFQATT, CDR2 SNEGSKA (reference sequence). This CDR3 contains 16 residues. As DNA, the CDR3 is TGCATTGCGCGTCCAGGGTTAACGGTAGGAGGAAACACCATATATTTT. Protein sequence: CIARPGLTVGGNTIYF.

This clonotype has a handful of counts. V gene TRBV11-1 combines with J gene TRBJ2-2, with 11 bases fitting TRBD2. The V gene end was trimmed by 5 bases and the J gene end by 6 bases; junction bases not matched to a gene: 14. The germline V gene has CDR1 SGHAT and CDR2 FQDESV (reference sequence). This CDR3 spans 18 amino acids. In DNA form, the CDR3 reads TGTGCCAGCAGCCTCCACTCGCTAGCGGGAGGCGCAGCCGGGGAGCTGTTTTTT. This translates into CASSLHSLAGGAAGELFF.

At least ten counts were recorded for this clonotype. The chain combines TRBV5-1 with TRBJ1-4; D unclear. Germline lookup yields CDR1 SGHRS and CDR2 YFSETQ. The CDR3 is 14 amino acids. V was cut by 2 bases and J by 2 bases, with 7 bases left in between. The CDR3 reads CASSLGSTNEKLFF. The DNA of the CDR3 is TGCGCCAGCAGCTTAGGGAGTACTAATGAAAAACTGTTTTTT.

This clonotype appeared a single time. The V gene is TRBV25-1, the J gene TRBJ2-3, with unresolved D. The CDR3 totals 15 residues. V shed 6 bases and J shed 0 bases, with 13 bases lying between them. CDR1 and CDR2 from the germline V gene are MGHDK and SYGVNS. The CDR3 is CASSLQRTSTDTQYF. CDR3 coding DNA: TGTGCCAGCAGCTTACAACGAACTAGCACAGATACGCAGTATTTT.